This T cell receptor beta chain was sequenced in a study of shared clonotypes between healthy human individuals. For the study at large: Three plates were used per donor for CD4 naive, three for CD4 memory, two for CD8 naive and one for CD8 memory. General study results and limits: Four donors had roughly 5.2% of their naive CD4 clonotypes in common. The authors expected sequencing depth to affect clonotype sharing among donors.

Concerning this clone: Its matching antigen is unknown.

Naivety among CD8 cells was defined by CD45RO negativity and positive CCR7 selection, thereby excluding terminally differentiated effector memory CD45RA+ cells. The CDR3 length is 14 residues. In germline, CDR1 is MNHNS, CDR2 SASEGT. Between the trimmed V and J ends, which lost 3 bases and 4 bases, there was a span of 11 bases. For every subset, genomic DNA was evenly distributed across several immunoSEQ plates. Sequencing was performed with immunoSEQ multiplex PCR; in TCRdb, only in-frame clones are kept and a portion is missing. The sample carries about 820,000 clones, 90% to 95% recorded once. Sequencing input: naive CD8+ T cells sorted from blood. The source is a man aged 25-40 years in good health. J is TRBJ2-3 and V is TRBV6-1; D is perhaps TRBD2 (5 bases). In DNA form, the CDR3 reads TGTGCCAGCAGTGATTGGTGGGAGTCAGATACGCAGTATTTT. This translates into CASSDWWESDTQYF.